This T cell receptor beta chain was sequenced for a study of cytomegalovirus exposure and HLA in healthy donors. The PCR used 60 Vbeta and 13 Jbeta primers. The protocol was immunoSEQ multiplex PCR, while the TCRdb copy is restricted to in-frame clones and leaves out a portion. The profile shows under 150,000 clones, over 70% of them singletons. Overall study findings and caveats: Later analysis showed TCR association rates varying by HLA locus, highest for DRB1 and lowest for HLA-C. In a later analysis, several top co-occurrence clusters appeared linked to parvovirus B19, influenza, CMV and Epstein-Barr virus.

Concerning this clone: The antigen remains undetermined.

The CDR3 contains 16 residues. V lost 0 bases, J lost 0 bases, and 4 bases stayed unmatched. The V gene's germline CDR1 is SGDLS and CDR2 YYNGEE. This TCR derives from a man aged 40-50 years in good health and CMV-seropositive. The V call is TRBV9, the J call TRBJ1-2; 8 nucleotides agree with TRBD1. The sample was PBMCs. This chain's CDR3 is CASSVGGTGANYGYTF. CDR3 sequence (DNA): TGTGCCAGCAGCGTAGGTGGGACAGGAGCTAACTATGGCTACACCTTC.